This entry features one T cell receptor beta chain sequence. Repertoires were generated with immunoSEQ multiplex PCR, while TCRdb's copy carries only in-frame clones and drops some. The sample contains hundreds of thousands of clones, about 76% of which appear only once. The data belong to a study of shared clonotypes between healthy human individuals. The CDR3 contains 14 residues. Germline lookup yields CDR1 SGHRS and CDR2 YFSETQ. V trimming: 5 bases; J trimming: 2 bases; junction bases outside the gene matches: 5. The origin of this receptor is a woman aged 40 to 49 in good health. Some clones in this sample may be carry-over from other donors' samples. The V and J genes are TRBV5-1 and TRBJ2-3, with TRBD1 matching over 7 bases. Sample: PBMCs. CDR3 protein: CASSWDRFTDTQYF. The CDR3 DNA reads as TGCGCCAGCAGTTGGGACAGATTCACAGATACGCAGTATTTT.